One T cell receptor beta chain is described in this entry. What it binds is unknown. This sample is part of a study of OX40 agonist ivuxolimab in advanced cancers. Study-wide points: At 0.1 to 3.0 mg/kg and by week 6, CD4+ and CD8+ T cells in the blood had expanded clonally.

The CDR3 runs to 13 residues. Trimming took 1 base from V and 7 from J, leaving 7 bases between them. Germline lookup yields CDR1 LNHDA and CDR2 SQIVND (reference sequence). Repertoires were generated with immunoSEQ multiplex PCR, while TCRdb's copy carries only in-frame clones and drops some. This sample has about 76,000 clones, with around 80% found just once. The chain carries TRBV19 and TRBJ2-2; D gene uncertain. The source is an adult with an advanced solid tumor such as melanoma, head and neck, liver or kidney cancer. Sequencing was performed on CD4+ or CD8+ T cells sorted from blood, taken in a trial of the OX40 agonist ivuxolimab. The CDR3 protein is CASSIAESGELFF. In DNA form, the CDR3 reads TGTGCCAGTAGTATAGCGGAAAGCGGGGAGCTGTTTTTT. The full variable domain, with the rest looked up from reference TRBV19 and TRBJ2-2, is DGGITQSPKYLFRKEGQNVTLSCEQNLNHDAMYWYRQDPGQGLRLIYYSQIVNDFQKGDIAEGYSVSREKKESFPLTVTSAQKNPTAFYLCASSIAESGELFFGEGSRLTVL.